Presented here are 16 T cell receptor beta chains from one specimen sequenced in a study of neurological immune-mediated disorders. From the 5' RACE reads, TCRdb called clonotypes with MiXCR, one entry per CDR3 protein. The sample comprises about 84,000 distinct CDR3 sequences, approximately 10% of which are singletons, and about 1.8% rests with the top ten. Sequences were obtained from PBMCs. These receptors all come from a middle-aged man in good health.

This clonotype occurred many times. V is TRBV12-3 or TRBV12-4 and J is TRBJ2-2; tentative D call: TRBD2 (6 bases). V gave up 7 bases and J gave up 0 bases, with 9 bases separating them. This CDR3 comprises 14 residues. CDR3 sequence (DNA): TGTGCCAGCACTTCGGGAGCGAACACCGGGGAGCTGTTTTTT. Its translation is CASTSGANTGELFF.

This clonotype has a count of ten or more. The chain links TRBV6-1 to TRBJ1-2, with 12 bases identical to TRBD1. Trimming cost V 2 bases and J 4 bases; bases outside gene matches: 8. The length of the CDR3 is 17 residues. Germline-derived CDR1 and CDR2 are MNHNS and SASEGT. CDR3 sequence (DNA): TGTGCCAGCAGTGAATCTCGAGGGACAGGGGGCTTCTATGGCTACACCTTC. Amino acid sequence: CASSESRGTGGFYGYTF.

This clonotype appeared many times. The rearrangement joins TRBV2 to TRBJ2-7; 7 bases fit TRBD2. The J segment lost 11 bases and the V segment lost 4 bases, leaving 8 bases of the junction unmatched. The V gene's germline CDR1 is SNHLY and CDR2 FYNNEI. The CDR3 extends over 12 amino acids. DNA for the CDR3: TGTGCCAGCAGTGTTACCTTAGGGAGGGAGTACTTC. Protein product: CASSVTLGREYF. The full variable domain, its missing parts supplied by reference TRBV2 and TRBJ2-7, is EPEVTQTPSHQVTQMGQEVILRCVPISNHLYFYWYRQILGQKVEFLVSFYNNEISEKSEIFDDQFSVERPDGSNFTLKIRSTKLEDSAMYFCASSVTLGREYFGPGTRLTVT.

In its sample, this clonotype was seen many times. CDR3 loop: CSGGRDRTFTDTQYF. CDR3 sequence (DNA): TGCAGCGGGGGGAGGGACCGAACCTTCACAGATACGCAGTATTTT. The rearrangement joins TRBV29-1 to TRBJ2-3, with 7 bases lining up with TRBD2. The CDR3 runs 15 residues. CDR1 and CDR2 from the germline V gene are SQVTM and ANQGSEA. Germline trimming cut 7 bases from V and 2 bases from J; bases unmatched to any gene: 12.

This clonotype has ten or more counts. The chain combines TRBV7-2 with TRBJ2-2; 7 nucleotides agree with TRBD2. The length of the CDR3 is 13 residues. The trim removed 4 bases at V and 6 bases at J, leaving 2 bases unmatched. The germline V gene has CDR1 SGHTA and CDR2 FQGNSA. This chain's CDR3 is CASSSGGAGELFF. Here the CDR3 DNA reads TGTGCCAGCAGCTCTGGGGGGGCCGGGGAGCTGTTTTTT. The complete variable domain, with remaining parts taken from reference TRBV7-2 and TRBJ2-2, reads GAGVSQSPSNKVTEKGKDVELRCDPISGHTALYWYRQSLGQGLEFLIYFQGNSAPDKSGLPSDRFSAERTGGSVSTLTIQRTQQEDSAVYLCASSSGGAGELFFGEGSRLTVL.

This clonotype was observed many times. The chain carries TRBV7-3 and TRBJ1-1; no reliable D call. V lost 1 base and J lost 6, with 9 bases in between. Germline V lookup: CDR1 SGHTA, CDR2 FQGTGA. This CDR3 region has 13 residues. CDR3 in amino acids: CASSLSNHAEAFF. The CDR3 DNA reads as TGTGCCAGCAGCTTAAGTAATCACGCTGAAGCTTTCTTT.

This clonotype was seen ten or more times. The V and J genes are TRBV7-3 and TRBJ1-4; D gene ambiguous. Germline V gives CDR1 SGHTA, CDR2 FQGTGA. CDR3 length equals 14 residues. The V and J ends lost 1 base and 8 bases respectively, with 11 bases between them. DNA for the CDR3: TGTGCCAGCAGCTTAAAGCACGATTGGGAAAAACTGTTTTTT. It translates to CASSLKHDWEKLFF.

In this sample, this clonotype turned up many times. The chain carries TRBV7-3 and TRBJ2-1, with 11 bases matching TRBD2. The length of the CDR3 is 16 residues. CDR1 is SGHTA and CDR2 is FQGTGA in the germline V gene. The V and J ends lost 0 bases and 9 bases, in that order; junction bases with no gene match: 7. The CDR3 loop is CASSLTSGGAHFEQFF. CDR3 in DNA: TGTGCCAGCAGCTTAACTAGCGGGGGGGCCCATTTTGAGCAGTTCTTC.

This clonotype came up many times. The CDR3: CAISENGLANEQFF. DNA for the CDR3: TGTGCCATCAGTGAGAACGGTCTAGCCAATGAGCAGTTCTTC. The rearrangement uses TRBV10-3 and TRBJ2-1; tentative D call: TRBD2 (5 bases). The CDR3 contains 14 residues. Per the germline V gene, CDR1 is ENHRY and CDR2 is SYGVKD. Trimming left V 2 bases short and J 6 bases short, with 11 bases between.

This clonotype came up many times. The CDR3 DNA reads TGTGCCAGCAGCCCAAGGACAGGGCAGACTGAAGCTTTCTTT. It yields the protein CASSPRTGQTEAFF. The V and J genes are TRBV7-9 and TRBJ1-1; 8 bases fit TRBD1. CDR3 length: 14 residues. Germline CDR1 is SEHNR and CDR2 is FQNEAQ (reference sequence). V lost 5 bases, J lost 5 bases, and 7 bases stayed unmatched.

This clonotype was seen ten or more times. This chain links TRBV5-1 with TRBJ2-3, with TRBD2 as a possible D gene (5 bases). The germline gives CDR1 SGHRS, CDR2 YFSETQ. Trimming stripped 6 bases from V and 6 bases from J, with 17 bases between. This CDR3 has 14 amino acids. The CDR3 sequence: CASKGEGGTDTQYF. The DNA of the CDR3 is TGCGCCAGCAAGGGTGAGGGTGGTACCGATACGCAGTATTTT.

The table lists this clonotype with a few counts. A much larger clone lies one base from this, so it may be a read error. The J gene is TRBJ2-7, the V gene TRBV10-2; 7 bases map to TRBD1. Germline CDR1 and CDR2: WSHSY and SAAADI. The CDR3 sequence is 14 residues long. The CDR3 reads CASTPDRATYDQYF. The CDR3 DNA is TGCGCCAGCACCCCCGACAGGGCCACCTACGACCAGTACTTC.

There are many counts of this clonotype. The chain combines TRBV5-1 with TRBJ2-7; 12 nucleotides line up with TRBD1. Germline V gives CDR1 SGHRS, CDR2 YFSETQ. V lost 7 bases and J lost 2; bases outside the gene matches: 10. This CDR3 spans 16 amino acids. The CDR3 sequence: CASCSGTGGVTYEQYF. In DNA form, the CDR3 reads TGCGCCAGCTGCTCCGGGACAGGGGGCGTCACCTACGAGCAGTACTTC. Filled out from reference TRBV5-1 and TRBJ2-7, the complete variable domain reads KAGVTQTPRYLIKTRGQQVTLSCSPISGHRSVSWYQQTPGQGLQFLFEYFSETQRNKGNFPGRFSGRQFSNSRSEMNVSTLELGDSALYLCASCSGTGGVTYEQYFGPGTRLTVT.

This clonotype was seen ten or more times. The chain employs TRBV29-1 and TRBJ2-1; 8 nucleotides align to TRBD1. The germline V gene encodes CDR1 SQVTM and CDR2 ANQGSEA. Trimming at V came to 7 bases and at J to 8 bases, leaving 13 bases not matched to a gene. This CDR3 is built from 14 residues. The CDR3 protein is CSGEGTGLLYEQFF. CDR3 sequence (DNA): TGCAGCGGTGAGGGGACAGGCCTCTTGTATGAGCAGTTCTTC.

The chain couples TRBV7-9 to TRBJ2-7; D unresolved. Germline V gene data show CDR1 as SEHNR and CDR2 as FQNEAQ (reference sequence). CDR3 length: 12 amino acids. Trimming removed 3 bases from V and 6 bases from J, with 9 bases in between. The CDR3 region is CASSFSGSEQYF. Here the CDR3 DNA reads TGTGCCAGCAGCTTCAGTGGCAGCGAGCAGTACTTC.

The V call is TRBV14, the J call TRBJ1-1; 9 positions match TRBD1. Germline trimming cut 4 bases from V and 1 base from J; bases unmatched to any gene: 13. The CDR3 is 18 residues long. CDR1 is SGHDN, CDR2 FVKESK, per germline. CDR3 bases: TGTGCCAGCAGCCTTTACATTACAGGGGGCCTGTGGAACACTGAAGCTTTCTTT. It is translated as CASSLYITGGLWNTEAFF.